One and the same sample provided the 20 T cell receptor beta chains below, sequenced in a study of T cells after yellow fever vaccination. A single record per CDR3 protein comes from TCRdb applying MiXCR to the 5' RACE reads. The sample includes about 340,000 distinct CDR3 sequences, 3% to 4.5% of them seen just once. Sequences were derived from PBMCs, sampled 5 days after the yellow fever booster vaccination. The receptors shown here come from a man between 18 and 35 years old who received the YFV17D yellow fever vaccine.

On this clonotype itself: This may be a read error, as it is one base from a much larger clone. The rearrangement uses TRBV11-3 and TRBJ2-2; no clear D. The CDR3 consists of 15 residues. Germline V CDR1 and CDR2: SGHNT, YENEEA. Trimming removed 0 bases from V and 0 bases from J, with 5 bases in between. The CDR3 coding sequence is TGTGCCAGCAGCTTAGACGGCGCGAACACCGGGGAGCTGTTTTTT. Translating it yields CASSLDGANTGELFF.

V is TRBV7-2 and J is TRBJ2-5; D is ambiguous. The length of the CDR3 is 14 residues. The germline gives CDR1 SGHTA, CDR2 FQGNSA. The V end was cut by 1 base, the J end by 5 bases, with 11 bases between. CDR3 nucleotides: TGTGCCAGCAGCTTAGTTTCGGCAAGTGAGACCCAGTACTTC. It yields the protein CASSLVSASETQYF. Together with reference TRBV7-2 and TRBJ2-5, the CDR3 gives the full variable domain: GAGVSQSPSNKVTEKGKDVELRCDPISGHTALYWYRQSLGQGLEFLIYFQGNSAPDKSGLPSDRFSAERTGGSVSTLTIQRTQQEDSAVYLCASSLVSASETQYFGPGTRLLVL.

This sequence joins TRBV24-1 and TRBJ2-6, with 7 bases matching TRBD1. The CDR3 is 17 residues long. Germline-derived CDR1 and CDR2 are KGHDR and SFDVKD. With 2 bases clipped from V and 6 bases from J, the junction kept 9 bases outside the gene matches. The CDR3 nucleotides read TGTGCCACCAGTGATTCGCCGACAGGGCGGCAGGCCAACGTCCTGACTTTC. This translates into CATSDSPTGRQANVLTF.

This clonotype was seen ten or more times. V usage is TRBV6-2 or TRBV6-3 and J usage is TRBJ2-1, with D possibly being TRBD2 (5 bases). Per the germline V gene, CDR1 is MNHEY and CDR2 is SVGEGT. V dropped 2 bases and J dropped 2 bases, with 7 bases sitting between them. The CDR3 totals 14 residues. The CDR3 DNA reads as TGTGCCAGCAGTTACCGGGGTCCCTACAATGAGCAGTTCTTC. Its protein is CASSYRGPYNEQFF.

This clonotype has ten or more counts. The chain is built from TRBV7-3 and TRBJ2-3; D might be TRBD1 (6 bases). Trimming took 4 bases from V and 1 from J, leaving 9 bases between them. Germline values: CDR1 SGHTA, CDR2 FQGTGA. CDR3 length equals 14 residues. The CDR3 loop is CASSWGPGTDTQYF. The CDR3 DNA follows: TGTGCCAGCAGCTGGGGGCCCGGCACAGATACGCAGTATTTT.

This clonotype showed up just a few times. The chain joins TRBV20-1 to TRBJ2-3; TRBD2 aligns across 7 bases. This CDR3 region has 15 residues. Looked up from germline, CDR1 is DFQATT and CDR2 is SNEGSKA (reference sequence). Losses at the gene ends were 3 bases for V and 3 bases for J; bases not matched to a gene: 9. The DNA for the CDR3 is TGCAGTGCTAGTTCGGCGGGGGAGGTAACAGATACGCAGTATTTT. Its translation: CSASSAGEVTDTQYF.

In this sample, this clonotype turned up many times. V gene TRBV5-6 combines with J gene TRBJ1-1, with D perhaps TRBD1 (5 bases). CDR1 is SGHDT and CDR2 is YYEEEE in the germline V gene. The CDR3 is 15 amino acids. V shed 4 bases and J shed 4 bases, with 17 bases lying between them. CDR3 amino acids: CASSPRWGVGTEAFF. The CDR3 nucleotides read TGTGCCAGCAGCCCTAGGTGGGGGGTCGGCACTGAAGCTTTCTTT.

This clonotype showed up many times. The chain has TRBV4-1 and TRBJ2-2, with 7 bases matching TRBD1. V was pared by 1 base and J by 1 base, with 6 bases of the junction left unmatched. Germline assignment: CDR1 MGHRA and CDR2 YSYEKL. The CDR3 spans 17 residues. CDR3 nucleotides: TGCGCCAGCAGCCAAGCCCACAGGGGAAGGAACACCGGGGAGCTGTTTTTT. It specifies CASSQAHRGRNTGELFF.

The chain uses TRBV4-1 and TRBJ2-1; 8 bases fit TRBD1. The trim removed 6 bases at V and 8 bases at J, leaving 9 bases unmatched. CDR3 length: 14 residues. The germline CDR1 and CDR2 sequences are MGHRA and YSYEKL. The CDR3 protein is CASRRRTGSDEQFF. Written as DNA, the CDR3 is TGCGCCAGCAGGCGGCGGACAGGGAGCGATGAGCAGTTCTTC.

V and J are TRBV5-4 and TRBJ2-7; no firm D call. CDR3 length: 13 residues. Germline V gene data show CDR1 as SGHNT and CDR2 as YYREEE (reference sequence). V lost 0 bases to trimming and J lost 6 bases, with 10 bases between them. The CDR3, as DNA: TGTGCCAGCAGCTTGGCAGGTCACTCCGAGCAGTACTTC. As protein: CASSLAGHSEQYF.

The chain employs TRBV5-1 and TRBJ2-2; TRBD1 might be the D (5 bases). The CDR3 runs 13 residues. V lost 7 bases and J lost 6, with 13 bases in between. In germline, CDR1 is SGHRS, CDR2 YFSETQ. Here the CDR3 DNA reads TGCGCCAGCCTGCCAGGGAATGCCGGGGAGCTGTTTTTT. Translating it yields CASLPGNAGELFF. Combining the CDR3 with reference TRBV5-1 and TRBJ2-2 gives the whole variable domain KAGVTQTPRYLIKTRGQQVTLSCSPISGHRSVSWYQQTPGQGLQFLFEYFSETQRNKGNFPGRFSGRQFSNSRSEMNVSTLELGDSALYLCASLPGNAGELFFGEGSRLTVL.

This clonotype occurred a few times. The gene calls are TRBV21-1 and TRBJ2-4; the table calls TRBD2, which could not be checked here. TRBV21-1 is listed as a pseudogene. The CDR3 loop spans 15 amino acids. The CDR3 DNA reads as TGTGCCAGCAGCCACTCGCTACCCTACGAGGGCATTCAGTACTTC. Its protein is CASSHSLPYEGIQYF.

V and J are TRBV9 and TRBJ2-7; possible D gene TRBD2, 6 bases. The germline V and J ends were trimmed by 10 bases and 5 bases, with 22 bases remaining between them. CDR3 length: 14 residues. Germline assignment: CDR1 SGDLS and CDR2 YYNGEE. Written as DNA, the CDR3 is TGTGCCGGACATATCCCGGGACTTTTCCACGAGCAGTACGTC. It codes for CAGHIPGLFHEQYV.

The chain joins TRBV27 to TRBJ1-6; perhaps TRBD1 as D (5 bases). The CDR3 totals 14 residues. Germline CDR1 MNHEY, CDR2 SMNVEV (reference sequence). Trimming took 3 bases from V and 7 from J, leaving 10 bases between them. CDR3 coding DNA: TGTGCCAGCAGTTTTCGGGGACCGAATTCACCCCTCCACTTT. This gives the protein CASSFRGPNSPLHF.

This clonotype was recorded a few times. J is TRBJ1-2 and V is TRBV4-2; D perhaps matches TRBD1 (6 bases). This CDR3 contains 15 residues. V was clipped by 1 base and J by 6 bases, with 15 bases between them. Per germline, CDR1 LGHNA and CDR2 YNFKEQ. This chain's CDR3 is CASSQAPWEGDGYTF. CDR3 DNA sequence: TGTGCCAGCAGCCAAGCCCCGTGGGAGGGGGATGGCTACACCTTC.

The genes are TRBV5-1 and TRBJ1-1; TRBD1 might be the D (6 bases). This CDR3 comprises 14 residues. Trimming took 4 bases from V and 6 from J, leaving 16 bases between them. Looked up from germline, CDR1 is SGHRS and CDR2 is YFSETQ. The chain's CDR3 is CASSPRTAGPEAFF. DNA for the CDR3: TGCGCCAGCAGCCCCCGGACAGCGGGCCCTGAAGCTTTCTTT.

The CDR3 DNA sequence: TGCAGTGCTAAAGGTAGCAGGTGGGCCTACGAGCAGTACTTC. It specifies CSAKGSRWAYEQYF. J is TRBJ2-7 and V is TRBV20-1; D remains ambiguous. CDR1 is DFQATT and CDR2 is SNEGSKA in the germline V gene (reference sequence). Trimming pared 4 bases from V and 2 bases from J, leaving 15 bases between. The CDR3 is 14 amino acids.

This clonotype was recorded many times. The chain has TRBV5-1 and TRBJ2-5; a possible D gene is TRBD2 (5 bases). Per germline, CDR1 SGHRS and CDR2 YFSETQ. The ends were cut back, 5 bases at V and 2 bases at J, with 16 bases in the middle. The CDR3 length is 15 residues. In DNA form, the CDR3 reads TGCGCCAGCAGTTCCGGATCGGGGTATCAAGAGACCCAGTACTTC. Translation: CASSSGSGYQETQYF. The whole variable domain, remainder taken from reference TRBV5-1 and TRBJ2-5, is KAGVTQTPRYLIKTRGQQVTLSCSPISGHRSVSWYQQTPGQGLQFLFEYFSETQRNKGNFPGRFSGRQFSNSRSEMNVSTLELGDSALYLCASSSGSGYQETQYFGPGTRLLVL.

This clonotype was seen repeatedly, ten times or more. This rearrangement joins TRBV6-1 to TRBJ2-3, with 9 nucleotides matching TRBD1. This CDR3 region has 15 residues. Germline CDR1 and CDR2: MNHNS and SASEGT. After removal of 4 bases from V and 6 bases from J, the junction contained 8 bases not matched to a gene. CDR3 nucleotide sequence: TGTGCCAGCAGTGCTGGACAGGGGACCGGGGATACGCAGTATTTT. Protein product: CASSAGQGTGDTQYF.

This clonotype occurred a few times. The chain couples TRBV5-1 to TRBJ2-1; 7 positions agree with TRBD1. The CDR3 loop spans 14 amino acids. V gave up 6 bases and J gave up 4 bases; unmatched junction bases: 7. Germline V gene lookup returns CDR1 SGHRS and CDR2 YFSETQ. The CDR3 region is CASTRTGLYNEQFF. CDR3 bases: TGCGCCAGCACCCGGACAGGCTTGTACAATGAGCAGTTCTTC. Full variable domain (remainder filled in from reference TRBV5-1 and TRBJ2-1): KAGVTQTPRYLIKTRGQQVTLSCSPISGHRSVSWYQQTPGQGLQFLFEYFSETQRNKGNFPGRFSGRQFSNSRSEMNVSTLELGDSALYLCASTRTGLYNEQFFGPGTRLTVL.